The 13 T cell receptor beta chains below were found in one sample sequenced in a study of CD8 T cells in Susac syndrome. Random hexamers were used to reverse transcribe an amount of about 0.45 to 1 ug RNA. TCRdb re-called the immunoSEQ multiplex PCR reads through MiXCR, storing one row per CDR3 protein. Of 150,000 to 200,000 distinct CDR3 sequences listed, roughly 90% are singletons. The sequencing input was CD4+ T cells from PBMCs. These receptors were taken from a human donor with Susac syndrome.

J is TRBJ2-3 and V is TRBV19; TRBD2 agrees at 14 bases. The CDR3 sequence is 15 residues long. V dropped 8 bases and J dropped 6; count of bases not matched to a gene: 7. Germline CDR1 and CDR2: LNHDA and SQIVND (reference sequence). The CDR3 bases are TGTGCCAGTCGACTAGCGGGGGGGCCGTTGGATACGCAGTATTTT. This codes for CASRLAGGPLDTQYF.

The chain combines TRBV14 with TRBJ2-1; TRBD2 matches 13 bases. CDR1 and CDR2 from the germline V gene are SGHDN and FVKESK. The CDR3 is made up of 17 amino acids. Trimming at V came to 10 bases and at J to 4 bases, leaving 13 bases not matched to a gene. This CDR3 is CATNTDPGLAGYNEQFF. The CDR3 nucleotides read TGTGCCACCAATACCGACCCGGGACTAGCGGGGTACAATGAGCAGTTCTTC.

The rearrangement joins TRBV18 to TRBJ1-1; 8 nucleotides match TRBD1. There are 17 residues in the CDR3. CDR1 and CDR2 from the germline V gene are KGHSH and LQKENI. Trimming at V came to 2 bases and at J to 5 bases, leaving 13 bases not matched to a gene. The CDR3 coding sequence is TGTGCCAGCTCACCAAGGGGAAAAGACAGGGGTAGGACTGAAGCTTTCTTT. It encodes CASSPRGKDRGRTEAFF.

The chain carries TRBV29-1 and TRBJ1-2; unclear D gene. In germline, CDR1 is SQVTM, CDR2 ANQGSEA. There are 13 residues in the CDR3. Trimming cost V 4 bases and J 5 bases, with 14 bases left between them. The CDR3 DNA sequence: TGCAGCGTTGGGCTGGGTTTTGAGTATGGCTACACCTTC. It translates to CSVGLGFEYGYTF.

The chain joins TRBV20-1 to TRBJ2-5, with D unclear. This CDR3 spans 12 amino acids. Germline V gene sequence: CDR1 DFQATT, CDR2 SNEGSKA (reference sequence). Trimming took 6 bases from V and 7 from J, leaving 15 bases between them. The CDR3 sequence is CSAIENSGTQYF. The CDR3 DNA reads TGCAGTGCCATAGAAAACTCCGGGACCCAGTACTTC.

The V call is TRBV2, the J call TRBJ2-1; 9 bases fit TRBD1. The junction had 10 bases not matched to a gene; V was cut back by 9 bases and J by 7 bases. The V gene's germline CDR1 is SNHLY and CDR2 FYNNEI. CDR3 length: 14 residues. The CDR3 is CASPDRGRPNEQFF. The CDR3 DNA sequence: TGTGCCAGTCCGGACAGGGGCCGACCTAATGAGCAGTTCTTC.

The chain carries TRBV20-1 and TRBJ2-4; 12 bases match TRBD2. The germline V gene has CDR1 DFQATT and CDR2 SNEGSKA (reference sequence). The CDR3 has 18 amino acids. The V segment lost 3 bases and the J segment 0 bases; nucleotides outside the gene matches: 9. CDR3: CSASSLAGGVLAKNIQYF. The CDR3 bases are TGCAGTGCTAGTTCGCTAGCGGGGGGGGTACTAGCCAAAAACATTCAGTACTTC.

The chain employs TRBV5-1 and TRBJ1-2; D might be TRBD1 (5 bases). Trimming left V 4 bases short and J 5 bases short, with 12 bases between. Germline V CDR1 and CDR2: SGHRS, YFSETQ. CDR3 size: 13 residues. The CDR3 protein is CASSPDGTYGYTF. The CDR3 region has the DNA TGCGCCAGCAGCCCTGACGGGACTTATGGCTACACCTTC. Combining the CDR3 with reference TRBV5-1 and TRBJ1-2 gives the whole variable domain KAGVTQTPRYLIKTRGQQVTLSCSPISGHRSVSWYQQTPGQGLQFLFEYFSETQRNKGNFPGRFSGRQFSNSRSEMNVSTLELGDSALYLCASSPDGTYGYTFGSGTRLTVV.

V usage is TRBV5-6 and J usage is TRBJ2-7; D possibly uses TRBD1 or TRBD2 (6 bases each). This CDR3 comprises 12 residues. In germline, CDR1 is SGHDT, CDR2 YYEEEE. Trimming removed 4 bases from V and 9 bases from J, with 14 bases in between. CDR3 region: CASSRQDYGQYF. In nucleotides, the CDR3 is TGTGCCAGCAGCAGACAGGACTATGGGCAGTACTTC.

J is TRBJ2-5 and V is TRBV11-1; D unresolved. Trimming left V 2 bases short and J 0 bases short, with 7 bases between. From germline, CDR1 is SGHAT and CDR2 FQDESV (reference sequence). This CDR3 contains 14 residues. CDR3 sequence reads: CASSLNTYQETQYF. CDR3 in DNA: TGTGCCAGCAGCTTAAACACCTACCAAGAGACCCAGTACTTC.

J is TRBJ1-6 and V is TRBV6-6; D possibly corresponds to TRBD1 (6 bases). Germline V gene lookup returns CDR1 MNHNY and CDR2 SVGAGI (reference sequence). The V end was cut by 7 bases, the J end by 6 bases, with 19 bases between. CDR3 size: 16 residues. The CDR3 DNA is TGTGCCAGCACTCCCGGTTGGGACATCCGTAATTCACCCCTCCACTTT. Amino acids: CASTPGWDIRNSPLHF.

The chain recombines TRBV28 with TRBJ2-1, with 7 bases aligning to TRBD1. V was clipped by 7 bases and J by 0 bases; unmatched bases: 3. CDR3 length: 14 amino acids. The germline V gene has CDR1 MDHEN and CDR2 SYDVKM. The CDR3: CASTRGSSYNEQFF. CDR3 nucleotide sequence: TGTGCCAGCACCAGGGGGAGCTCCTACAATGAGCAGTTCTTC.

V usage is TRBV19 and J usage is TRBJ2-5; maybe TRBD1 (5 bases). V lost 5 bases and J 1 base, leaving 8 bases between the germline ends. The germline gives CDR1 LNHDA, CDR2 SQIVND (reference sequence). This CDR3 has 13 residues. Here the CDR3 DNA reads TGTGCCAGTAGTGACGACAGCCAAGAGACCCAGTACTTC. This codes for CASSDDSQETQYF.